A single sample gave rise to the 30 T cell receptor beta chains below, sequenced in a study of CD8+CD57+ T cells in acquired aplastic anemia (dated by TCRdb to about 2018). The patients picked for sequencing were ones in whom flow cytometry had shown an expansion of CD8+CD57+ cells. Instrument used: Illumina HiSeq 2000. Genomic DNA was used as template for profiling of TCR beta VDJ combinations and CDR3 sequences. TCRdb passed the public sequencing reads through fastp at Q25 and MiXCR, retaining productive beta sequences. Identical CDR3 proteins give one entry, which carries the most common genes and DNA. The sample table holds some 170,000 distinct CDR3 sequences, of which 40% to 50% were seen once. The ten largest clones add up to more than 0.95% of the sample. The sequenced sample was sorted CD4+, CD8+, or CD8+CD57+ T cells (not recorded which) from PBMCs. These receptors all come from a human donor with aplastic anemia.

This clonotype was observed a single time. The J gene is TRBJ2-2, the V gene TRBV9; D perhaps matches TRBD1 (5 bases). CDR1 is SGDLS and CDR2 is YYNGEE in the germline V gene. V was pared by 0 bases and J by 6 bases, with 12 bases between. There are 15 residues in the CDR3. The CDR3 region is CASSVEAQTAGELFF. The CDR3 DNA reads as TGTGCCAGCAGCGTAGAAGCCCAGACAGCCGGGGAGCTGTTTTTT.

In nucleotides, the CDR3 is TGCGGGACCTGGACAGCCAACTATGGCTACACCTTC. Its translation is CGTWTANYGYTF. V and J are TRBV29-1 and TRBJ1-2, with a weak D call TRBD1 (6 bases). Germline CDR1 reads SQVTM; CDR2 reads ANQGSEA. The length of the CDR3 is 12 residues.

V and J are TRBV11-2 and TRBJ2-2; 10 bases line up with TRBD2. With 4 bases clipped from V and 7 bases from J, the junction kept 9 bases outside the gene matches. CDR1 and CDR2 (germline): SGHAT, FQNNGV. There are 16 residues in the CDR3. The CDR3: CASSWSGGAISGELFF. CDR3 bases: TGTGCCAGCAGCTGGAGCGGGGGGGCCATAAGCGGGGAGCTGTTTTTT.

DNA for the CDR3: TGTGCCAGCAGCCACCGGGACAGGGTTGGGGAGCAGTACTTC. Its protein is CASSHRDRVGEQYF. The chain employs TRBV7-9 and TRBJ2-7, with 9 bases aligning to TRBD1. Per the germline V gene, CDR1 is SEHNR and CDR2 is FQNEAQ (reference sequence). This CDR3 is built from 14 residues. Trimming removed 5 bases from V and 7 bases from J; junction bases left unmatched: 9.

In its sample, this clonotype was seen many times. This chain links TRBV20-1 with TRBJ1-3; a possible D gene is TRBD1 (6 bases). The CDR3 consists of 15 residues. CDR1 and CDR2 (germline): DFQATT, SNEGSKA (reference sequence). V was clipped by 3 bases and J by 1 base, with 13 bases between them. For the CDR3, the DNA is TGCAGTGCTAGTAGACAGGTCTTATCTGGAAACACCATATATTTT. Translating gives CSASRQVLSGNTIYF.

Many counts were recorded for this clonotype. The rearrangement joins TRBV28 to TRBJ2-7; 8 positions match TRBD1. The CDR3 is made up of 12 amino acids. Trimming at V came to 9 bases and at J to 7 bases, leaving 8 bases not matched to a gene. Germline values: CDR1 MDHEN, CDR2 SYDVKM. The DNA for the CDR3 is TGTGCCAGTACGGACAGGGCGAGAGAGCAGTACTTC. As protein: CASTDRAREQYF. The full variable domain, completed using reference TRBV28 and TRBJ2-7, is DVKVTQSSRYLVKRTGEKVFLECVQDMDHENMFWYRQDPGLGLRLIYFSYDVKMKEKGDIPEGYSVSREKKERFSLILESASTNQTSMYLCASTDRAREQYFGPGTRLTVT.

V is TRBV10-3 and J is TRBJ1-6; possibly TRBD1 for D (5 bases). The CDR3 is 14 amino acids. The germline V gene encodes CDR1 ENHRY and CDR2 SYGVKD. V was clipped by 5 bases and J by 5 bases, with 10 bases between them. The chain's CDR3 is CAISYRTDNSPLHF. CDR3 coding DNA: TGTGCCATCAGTTACAGGACGGATAATTCACCCCTCCACTTT.

This clonotype was detected only once. The V gene is TRBV9, the J gene TRBJ2-7; D is possibly TRBD1 or TRBD2 (6 bases each). This CDR3 has 17 amino acids. Germline-derived CDR1 and CDR2 are SGDLS and YYNGEE. The ends were cut back, 3 bases at V and 1 base at J, with 20 bases in the middle. The CDR3 is CASSEGLGGQRSYEQYF. Written as DNA, the CDR3 is TGTGCCAGCAGCGAGGGCCTAGGGGGGCAGAGATCCTACGAGCAGTACTTC.

This CDR3 reads CASSTGLAGVKTQYF. DNA of the CDR3: TGTGCCAGCAGTACCGGACTAGCGGGGGTGAAGACCCAGTACTTC. The V and J genes are TRBV7-2 and TRBJ2-5, with TRBD2 identical over 13 bases. The CDR3 length is 15 residues. J gave up 6 bases and V 6 bases, and 7 bases lay outside the gene matches. Germline V gives CDR1 SGHTA, CDR2 FQGNSA.

This clonotype was seen ten or more times. The DNA for the CDR3 is TGTGCCATCAGCCCTGCAAGCTTCTACGAGCAGTACTTC. Translation: CAISPASFYEQYF. The genes are TRBV10-3 and TRBJ2-7; D call uncertain. V lost 6 bases, J lost 3 bases, and 12 bases lay in between. Germline CDR1 and CDR2: ENHRY and SYGVKD. The CDR3 extends over 13 amino acids.

This clonotype has a handful of counts. This chain uses TRBV10-3 with TRBJ2-5; 7 nucleotides line up with TRBD2. The V segment lost 3 bases and the J segment 2 bases; nucleotides outside the gene matches: 3. CDR1 and CDR2 (germline): ENHRY, SYGVKD. The CDR3 is made up of 14 amino acids. The DNA for the CDR3 is TGTGCCATCAGTGATACGGGGGGACAAGAGACCCAGTACTTC. Its protein product is CAISDTGGQETQYF.

Concerning this clonotype: It is likely a read error, because the conserved phenylalanine at the end of the CDR3 is missing. The V call is TRBV12-3 or TRBV12-4, the J call TRBJ2-7; no firm D call. V dropped 2 bases and J dropped 5 bases, with 16 bases sitting between them. The CDR3 has 15 amino acids. The CDR3 coding sequence is TGTGCCAGCAGTTTACAGGCTACCCCGACCCACGAGCAGTACTCC. Its translation: CASSLQATPTHEQYS.

V and J are TRBV7-6 and TRBJ1-5, with D hard to call. Trimming took 4 bases from V and 6 from J, leaving 10 bases between them. The length of the CDR3 is 13 residues. Germline V gene sequence: CDR1 SGHVS, CDR2 FNYEAQ. CDR3 loop: CASSWSRGQPQHF. The CDR3 DNA reads as TGTGCCAGCAGCTGGTCAAGAGGTCAGCCCCAGCATTTT.

This chain uses TRBV27 with TRBJ2-5; tentatively, D is TRBD1 (5 bases). Per the germline V gene, CDR1 is MNHEY and CDR2 is SMNVEV (reference sequence). Trimming left V 6 bases short and J 5 bases short, with 13 bases between. The CDR3 loop spans 13 amino acids. CDR3 nucleotide sequence: TGTGCCAGCAGCAATGGGGCTCGGGAGACCCAGTACTTC. Translation: CASSNGARETQYF.

The V call is TRBV15, the J call TRBJ2-1; 10 nucleotides agree with TRBD1. Per the germline V gene, CDR1 is LNHNV and CDR2 is YYDKDF (reference sequence). This CDR3 has 14 residues. V dropped 3 bases and J dropped 7; count of bases not matched to a gene: 3. CDR3 DNA sequence: TGTGCCACCAGCAGGGACAGGGGGTCGAATGAGCAGTTCTTC. This sequence encodes CATSRDRGSNEQFF.

With respect to this clonotype: A much larger clone differs by one base, so this may be a read error. The rearrangement links TRBV5-1 to TRBJ2-1; D assignment may be TRBD1 or TRBD2 (6 bases each). The CDR3 is made up of 15 amino acids. The germline gives CDR1 SGHRS, CDR2 YFSETQ. This CDR3 reads CASSRRDMTHNEQSF. The CDR3 nucleotides read TGCGCCAGCAGCCGGAGGGACATGACCCACAATGAGCAGTCCTTC.

This clonotype was counted many times. The J gene is TRBJ1-2, the V gene TRBV11-1; 9 bases are shared with TRBD1. After removal of 7 bases from V and 7 bases from J, the junction contained 16 bases not matched to a gene. CDR3 length: 16 amino acids. CDR1 and CDR2 from the germline V gene are SGHAT and FQDESV (reference sequence). The CDR3 loop reads CASNPSGGQGMGGYTF. The CDR3 DNA follows: TGTGCCAGCAACCCGAGCGGGGGACAGGGAATGGGTGGCTACACCTTC. Supplemented by reference TRBV11-1 and TRBJ1-2, the full variable domain reads EAEVAQSPRYKITEKSQAVAFWCDPISGHATLYWYRQILGQGPELLVQFQDESVVDDSQLPKDRFSAERLKGVDSTLKIQPAELGDSAMYLCASNPSGGQGMGGYTFGSGTRLTVV.

On this clonotype itself: At one of its ends the junction is not consistent with the germline gene, which may arise from a read error. The rearrangement uses TRBV15 and TRBJ2-1; D is perhaps TRBD2 (5 bases). CDR1 and CDR2 from the germline V gene are LNHNV and YYDKDF (reference sequence). The CDR3 runs 13 residues. CDR3 in amino acids: CATSRDYYNGQFF. Written as DNA, the CDR3 is TGTGCCACCAGTAGAGACTACTACAATGGGCAGTTCTTC. Full variable domain (outside the CDR3, taken from reference TRBV15 and TRBJ2-1): DAMVIQNPRYQVTQFGKPVTLSCSQTLNHNVMYWYQQKSSQAPKLLFHYYDKDFNNEADTPDNFQSRRPNTSFCFLDIRSPGLGDTAMYLCATSRDYYNGQFFGPGTRLTVL.

At least ten counts were recorded for this clonotype. V usage is TRBV25-1 and J usage is TRBJ1-2; weak D call: TRBD1 (5 bases). Between the trimmed V and J ends, which lost 4 bases and 4 bases, there was a span of 19 bases. From germline, CDR1 is MGHDK and CDR2 SYGVNS. CDR3 length: 16 amino acids. The CDR3 DNA sequence: TGTGCCAGCAGTGGGGGGTGGGGTGCCGCTGGCTATGGCTACACCTTC. This encodes CASSGGWGAAGYGYTF.

This chain links TRBV20-1 with TRBJ2-7; 9 positions agree with TRBD1. The germline V gene encodes CDR1 DFQATT and CDR2 SNEGSKA (reference sequence). V lost 0 bases, J lost 1 base, and 4 bases stayed unmatched. The CDR3 spans 15 residues. CDR3 protein: CSARERTGASYEQYF. The CDR3 DNA follows: TGCAGTGCTAGAGAAAGGACAGGGGCATCCTACGAGCAGTACTTC.

This clonotype was found a few times. The V call is TRBV5-1, the J call TRBJ2-6, with D unclear. The V gene lost 5 bases and the J gene lost 0 bases, with 12 bases spanning the gap. Germline loops: CDR1 SGHRS, CDR2 YFSETQ. This CDR3 is 16 amino acids long. CDR3 DNA: TGCGCCAGCAGTTTACAGCCCGGCTCTGGGGCCAACGTCCTGACTTTC. This codes for CASSLQPGSGANVLTF.

As for this clonotype: A much more abundant neighbour one base away suggests this may be a read error. The chain couples TRBV7-2 to TRBJ2-3; D not certain. The V and J ends lost 1 base and 5 bases respectively, with 4 bases between them. Germline loops: CDR1 SGHTA, CDR2 FQGNSA. This CDR3 has 12 amino acids. DNA for the CDR3: TGTGCCAGCAGCTTAGTGAAAGATACGCAGTATTTT. This gives the protein CASSLVKDTQYF. Full variable domain (remainder filled in from reference TRBV7-2 and TRBJ2-3): GAGVSQSPSNKVTEKGKDVELRCDPISGHTALYWYRQSLGQGLEFLIYFQGNSAPDKSGLPSDRFSAERTGGSVSTLTIQRTQQEDSAVYLCASSLVKDTQYFGPGTRLTVL.

This clonotype was observed many times. The rearrangement uses TRBV2 and TRBJ2-1, with a possible D match to TRBD1 (6 bases). The CDR3 totals 14 residues. The germline V and J ends were trimmed by 4 bases and 7 bases, with 14 bases remaining between them. Germline assignment: CDR1 SNHLY and CDR2 FYNNEI. The CDR3 region has the DNA TGTGCCAGCAGTGGGGTGCAGGGGAAGAATGAGCAGTTCTTC. It codes for CASSGVQGKNEQFF.

The rearrangement links TRBV15 to TRBJ1-3, with 10 bases fitting TRBD1. The germline gives CDR1 LNHNV, CDR2 YYDKDF (reference sequence). V trimming: 7 bases; J trimming: 5 bases; junction bases outside the gene matches: 11. The CDR3 covers 16 residues. CDR3 nucleotides: TGTGCCACCAACGACAGGGGGCGCCAGGAGCGAAACACCATATATTTT. Its translation: CATNDRGRQERNTIYF. Supplemented by reference TRBV15 and TRBJ1-3, the full variable domain reads DAMVIQNPRYQVTQFGKPVTLSCSQTLNHNVMYWYQQKSSQAPKLLFHYYDKDFNNEADTPDNFQSRRPNTSFCFLDIRSPGLGDTAMYLCATNDRGRQERNTIYFGEGSWLTVV.

There are many counts of this clonotype. The chain carries TRBV7-3 and TRBJ1-2; 9 nucleotides line up with TRBD1. This CDR3 is 15 amino acids long. V was clipped by 3 bases and J by 6 bases; unmatched bases: 8. Germline V gives CDR1 SGHTA, CDR2 FQGTGA. The CDR3 loop is CASSLTGTGQHGYTF. CDR3 sequence (DNA): TGTGCCAGCAGCTTGACTGGGACAGGGCAGCATGGCTACACCTTC.

The sample holds many counts of this clonotype. Its ends do not fully match the called genes, so a read error is possible. The chain recombines TRBV11-2 with TRBJ1-6; D not certain. CDR3 size: 14 residues. Germline V gene sequence: CDR1 SGHAT, CDR2 FQNNGV. CDR3 amino acids: CASSLDFRPSALHF. CDR3 nucleotides: TGTGCCAGCAGCTTAGATTTCCGACCTTCAGCCCTCCACTTT.

To note about this clonotype: The junction shows a germline mismatch at one end, possibly a read error. This chain links TRBV7-7 with TRBJ2-1; no reliable D call. CDR1 and CDR2 (germline): SSHAT, FNYEAQ (reference sequence). This CDR3 region has 15 residues. The CDR3 spells CASSFRLSSRNEQFF. Written as DNA, the CDR3 is TGTGCTAGCAGCTTTCGGTTGAGTAGTCGAAATGAGCAGTTCTTC.

Details on this clonotype: A much larger clone differs by one base, so this may be a read error. J is TRBJ1-4 and V is TRBV5-6; D unresolved. Germline V lookup: CDR1 SGHDT, CDR2 YYEEEE. V lost 1 base and J 7 bases, leaving 14 bases between the germline ends. The CDR3 extends over 15 amino acids. In DNA, the CDR3 is TGTGCCAGCAGCTTGACCGGGAATCGTACTGAAAAACTGTTTTTT. Its protein product is CASSLTGNRTEKLFF.

The CDR3 nucleotides read TGTGCCAGCAGCTTGGGGACAGGTGTATCCAATTCACCCCTCCACTTT. Translation gives CASSLGTGVSNSPLHF. This rearrangement joins TRBV5-4 to TRBJ1-6; 7 bases line up with TRBD1. Germline V gene lookup returns CDR1 SGHNT and CDR2 YYREEE (reference sequence). CDR3 length equals 16 residues. J gave up 7 bases and V 0 bases, and 7 bases lay outside the gene matches.

V usage is TRBV7-8 and J usage is TRBJ1-6, with a weak D call TRBD1 (5 bases). The CDR3 covers 13 residues. CDR1 SGHVS and CDR2 FQNEAQ come from the germline V gene. V lost 6 bases, J lost 11 bases, and 14 bases lay in between. The CDR3 DNA follows: TGTGCCAGCAGGACCGGGACCGGGGCACCCCTCCACTTT. It codes for CASRTGTGAPLHF.